The 21 T cell receptor beta chains in this list originate from one sample, sequenced in a study of T cell repertoires in cytomegalovirus infection. Their target antigens are unknown. TCRdb re-called the reads with MiXCR, one entry per CDR3 protein. The data hold fewer than 850,000 distinct CDR3 sequences, with 29% observed a single time. Sequenced material: cultured CD8+ T cells from PBMCs, taken from culture after CMV antigen stimulation. The receptors here all came from a human donor in good health (CMV status not recorded). Some clones in this sample may be carry-over from other donors' samples.

This clonotype appeared a few times. V usage is TRBV11-3 and J usage is TRBJ2-7; D gene ambiguous. Germline values: CDR1 SGHNT, CDR2 YENEEA. This CDR3 comprises 14 residues. Trimming stripped 2 bases from V and 5 bases from J, with 13 bases between. The CDR3 DNA follows: TGTGCCAGCAGCTTACGAGATATTGGGCACGAGCAGTACTTC. As protein: CASSLRDIGHEQYF.

The rearrangement joins TRBV6-2 or TRBV6-3 to TRBJ2-5; TRBD1 or TRBD2 may be the D gene (6 bases each). The CDR3 consists of 16 residues. Trimming took 4 bases from V and 4 from J, leaving 19 bases between them. CDR1 and CDR2 (germline): MNHEY, SVGEGT. CDR3 protein: CASSSLLMGGGETQYF. In nucleotides, the CDR3 is TGTGCCAGCAGTTCCCTCCTAATGGGGGGCGGAGAGACCCAGTACTTC.

The table lists this clonotype with many counts. J is TRBJ2-1 and V is TRBV7-2; D is uncertain. Germline V gene lookup returns CDR1 SGHTA and CDR2 FQGNSA. The CDR3 is 11 amino acids. Between the trimmed V and J ends, which lost 3 bases and 8 bases, there was a span of 5 bases. CDR3 in amino acids: CASSLIYEQFF. The DNA of the CDR3 is TGTGCCAGCAGCTTGATCTATGAGCAGTTCTTC.

This clonotype was seen ten or more times. The junction does not match germline at one end; this may be a read error. This sequence joins TRBV7-2 and TRBJ2-1; 7 bases match TRBD2. This CDR3 is built from 16 residues. Germline loops: CDR1 SGHTA, CDR2 FQGNSA. DNA of the CDR3: TGTGCCAGCAGTTTAGGTTGGCTAGCGGCGGAGAATGAGCAGTTCTTC. Protein: CASSLGWLAAENEQFF.

This clonotype has a count of ten or more. V usage is TRBV7-2 and J usage is TRBJ2-2, with 9 bases that match TRBD2. This CDR3 comprises 15 residues. The trim removed 5 bases at V and 3 bases at J, leaving 4 bases unmatched. Germline V gene data show CDR1 as SGHTA and CDR2 as FQGNSA. CDR3 region: CASSRLAGDTGELFF. The DNA of the CDR3 is TGTGCCAGCAGCCGTTTAGCGGGGGACACCGGGGAGCTGTTTTTT.

The sample holds a few counts of this clonotype. The rearrangement links TRBV12-5 to TRBJ1-5; TRBD1 is a possible D gene (6 bases). CDR3 length: 15 amino acids. V lost 3 bases and J lost 7, with 16 bases in between. Looked up from germline, CDR1 is LGHNT and CDR2 is FRNRAP. CDR3 DNA sequence: TGTGCTAGTGGTTTCAATCTACAGGGAAAACAGCCCCAGCATTTT. Translated, it gives CASGFNLQGKQPQHF.

The chain uses TRBV4-1 and TRBJ2-3; D unclear. This CDR3 is built from 15 residues. Per germline, CDR1 MGHRA and CDR2 YSYEKL. V was pared by 5 bases and J by 1 base, with 13 bases between. This chain's CDR3 is CASSGGQLGTDTQYF. The CDR3 DNA is TGCGCCAGCAGCGGCGGTCAGTTGGGCACAGATACGCAGTATTTT.

This clonotype was seen a handful of times. The rearrangement uses TRBV13 and TRBJ1-1, with D unclear. Germline V gene data show CDR1 as PRHDT and CDR2 as FYEKMQ (reference sequence). V lost 4 bases to trimming and J lost 5 bases, with 8 bases between them. The CDR3 covers 12 residues. CDR3 bases: TGTGCCAGCAGCTCCCGGCTGACTGAAGCTTTCTTT. Translation gives CASSSRLTEAFF. Supplemented by reference TRBV13 and TRBJ1-1, the full variable domain reads AAGVIQSPRHLIKEKRETATLKCYPIPRHDTVYWYQQGPGQDPQFLISFYEKMQSDKGSIPDRFSAQQFSDYHSELNMSSLELGDSALYFCASSSRLTEAFFGQGTRLTVV.

This clonotype was seen once. This may be a read error, as it is one base from a much larger clone. The V and J genes are TRBV7-9 and TRBJ2-2; 8 bases align to TRBD1. The length of the CDR3 is 16 residues. In germline, CDR1 is SEHNR, CDR2 FQNEAQ (reference sequence). The CDR3 region is CVSSTRTGPNTGELFF. The CDR3 DNA reads TGTGTCAGCAGCACGAGGACAGGGCCGAACACCGGGGAGCTGTTTTTT.

The chain combines TRBV7-9 with TRBJ2-4; 7 bases line up with TRBD1. Germline values: CDR1 SEHNR, CDR2 FQNEAQ (reference sequence). The CDR3 is 14 amino acids. The trim removed 6 bases at V and 4 bases at J, leaving 6 bases unmatched. CDR3 protein: CASSPRDRKNIQYF. CDR3 bases: TGTGCCAGCAGTCCACGGGACAGAAAAAACATTCAGTACTTC.

This clonotype has just a few counts. V and J are TRBV7-9 and TRBJ1-1; no clear D. V was clipped by 4 bases and J by 3 bases, with 9 bases between them. Germline CDR1 is SEHNR and CDR2 is FQNEAQ (reference sequence). The CDR3 sequence is 13 residues long. CDR3 amino acids: CASSSPEDTEAFF. DNA of the CDR3: TGTGCCAGCAGCTCCCCCGAGGACACTGAAGCTTTCTTT.

There are many counts of this clonotype. V usage is TRBV4-1 and J usage is TRBJ2-7; no clear D gene. The germline V gene encodes CDR1 MGHRA and CDR2 YSYEKL. The length of the CDR3 is 15 residues. V was trimmed by 0 bases and J by 0 bases, leaving 9 bases between them. The CDR3 DNA reads TGCGCCAGCAGCCAAGATCGGGCTGTCTCCTACGAGCAGTACTTC. This translates into CASSQDRAVSYEQYF.

The sample holds a few counts of this clonotype. The V call is TRBV6-1, the J call TRBJ1-2; D is undetermined. The CDR3 loop spans 17 amino acids. The V and J ends lost 1 base and 4 bases respectively, with 19 bases between them. Germline V lookup: CDR1 MNHNS, CDR2 SASEGT. The CDR3 coding sequence is TGTGCCAGCAGTGAAGGCCTTCTCACAGCAACTTCCTATGGCTACACCTTC. Amino acids: CASSEGLLTATSYGYTF.

To note about this clonotype: A much larger clone differs from this one at a single base, so this may be a read error. J is TRBJ1-1 and V is TRBV5-4; D is uncertain. CDR1 is SGHNT and CDR2 is YYREEE in the germline V gene (reference sequence). The CDR3 loop spans 12 amino acids. V gave up 0 bases and J gave up 3 bases, with 3 bases separating them. The CDR3 protein is CASSLVHTEAFF. The CDR3 nucleotides are TGTGCCAGCAGCTTGGTGCACACTGAAGCTTTCTTT.

The sample holds a few counts of this clonotype. This chain links TRBV7-6 with TRBJ2-1, with 7 positions matching TRBD1. The length of the CDR3 is 15 residues. Looked up from germline, CDR1 is SGHVS and CDR2 is FNYEAQ. Trimming took 3 bases from V and 5 from J; bases not matched to a gene: 7. DNA for the CDR3: TGTGCCAGCAGCTTCACGGGACAGTTCGACAATGAGCAGTTCTTC. Amino acid sequence: CASSFTGQFDNEQFF.

CDR3 sequence reads: CASSDQVVFSYEQYF. The CDR3 bases are TGTGCCAGCAGTGACCAGGTGGTCTTCTCCTACGAGCAGTACTTC. The chain has TRBV6-6 and TRBJ2-7, with unresolved D. Germline V CDR1 and CDR2: MNHNY, SVGAGI (reference sequence). V lost 5 bases to trimming and J lost 0 bases, with 14 bases between them. CDR3 length: 15 amino acids.

This clonotype was detected a few times. The rearrangement uses TRBV10-3 and TRBJ2-7; D is ambiguous. The V and J ends lost 0 bases and 7 bases respectively, with 10 bases between them. This CDR3 has 13 amino acids. Germline CDR1 reads ENHRY; CDR2 reads SYGVKD. The CDR3 loop is CAISESTGREQYV. In DNA, the CDR3 is TGTGCCATCAGTGAGTCGACGGGTCGGGAGCAGTACGTC.

This chain joins TRBV7-8 and TRBJ2-7; D not certain. The germline gives CDR1 SGHVS, CDR2 FQNEAQ. This CDR3 contains 14 residues. The V end lost 2 bases, the J end lost 1 base, and 9 bases lay between the germline ends. CDR3 residues: CASSLLGKSYEQYV. DNA of the CDR3: TGTGCCAGCAGCTTACTGGGGAAATCCTACGAGCAGTACGTC.

The rearrangement links TRBV7-9 to TRBJ1-6, with TRBD1 identical over 7 bases. Germline CDR1 is SEHNR and CDR2 is FQNEAQ (reference sequence). V lost 5 bases and J lost 10; bases outside the gene matches: 11. The CDR3 contains 15 residues. In DNA, the CDR3 is TGTGCCAGCAGCCCCCTCACAGGGGAGTGGTCACCCCTCCACTTT. Amino acid sequence: CASSPLTGEWSPLHF.

Notes on this clonotype: A much more abundant neighbour one base away suggests this may be a read error. The rearrangement joins TRBV7-2 to TRBJ1-1; 7 positions match TRBD1. CDR1 is SGHTA and CDR2 is FQGNSA in the germline V gene. CDR3 length: 16 residues. DNA for the CDR3: TGTGCCAGCAGCTTAAAGGGGGCGCGGATGAACACTGTAGCTTTCTTT. This sequence encodes CASSLKGARMNTVAFF.

The gene calls are TRBV5-1 and TRBJ2-5; D is possibly TRBD1 or TRBD2 (5 bases each). CDR1 is SGHRS, CDR2 YFSETQ, per germline. V shed 4 bases and J shed 5 bases, with 18 bases lying between them. CDR3 length equals 15 residues. The CDR3: CASSTVEGAGETQYF. In DNA, the CDR3 is TGCGCCAGCAGCACAGTCGAGGGCGCAGGGGAGACCCAGTACTTC.